The count of the clone carrying this TCR beta chain is one. What it binds is not known. The V end was cut by 1 base, the J end by 0 bases, with 13 bases between. There are 17 residues in the CDR3. Germline lookup yields CDR1 SGHTA and CDR2 FQGNSA. For every subset, genomic DNA was evenly distributed across several immunoSEQ plates. The table came from immunoSEQ multiplex PCR; TCRdb's copy has only in-frame clones and leaves some out. The sample consists of some 2,100,000 clones, 85% to 95% of them appearing once. These data originate in a study of shared clonotypes between healthy human individuals. General study results and limits: Sequencing depth was expected to influence donor clonotype sharing.

Naive CD8 cells lacked CD45RO and underwent positive selection for CCR7, leaving out terminally differentiated effector memory CD45RA+ cells. The chain recombines TRBV7-2 with TRBJ2-1, with D possibly being TRBD1 (5 bases). The material sequenced was naive CD8+ T cells from PBMCs. This clonotype was obtained from a young man in good health. Some clones in this sample may be carry-over from other donors' samples. CDR3 sequence reads: CASSLGPRQSSYNEQFF. The CDR3 bases are TGTGCCAGCAGCTTAGGCCCCAGACAGAGCTCCTACAATGAGCAGTTCTTC.